The present TCR beta chain was sequenced within a study of early T cells in non-severe SARS-CoV-2 infection. Study summary: Bulk RNA from unsorted whole blood was sequenced; chains were unpaired.

This CDR3 contains 13 residues. The V gene lost 7 bases and the J gene lost 9 bases, with 15 bases spanning the gap. Germline values: CDR1 SNHLY, CDR2 FYNNEI. This clonotype was picked up a small number of times. Its antigen remains unidentified. Findings of the study overall: Anti-spike CD8 responses were favored by VDJdb matching, which missed private and CD4 specificities.

Individual cDNA molecules were tagged with unique molecular identifiers, the study reported. TCRdb passed the 5' RACE reads through MiXCR, listing each CDR3 protein once. The profile shows about 64,000 distinct CDR3 sequences, just under 5% of them singletons. Specimen: whole blood. The TCR sequence derives from an adult who was a healthcare worker with PCR-confirmed SARS-CoV-2 infection or an uninfected control (not recorded which). The chain is built from TRBV2 and TRBJ2-2; D possibly corresponds to TRBD1 (6 bases). Here the CDR3 reads CASTRGQLWELFF. The CDR3, as DNA: TGTGCCAGCACCAGAGGACAGCTTTGGGAGCTGTTTTTT.